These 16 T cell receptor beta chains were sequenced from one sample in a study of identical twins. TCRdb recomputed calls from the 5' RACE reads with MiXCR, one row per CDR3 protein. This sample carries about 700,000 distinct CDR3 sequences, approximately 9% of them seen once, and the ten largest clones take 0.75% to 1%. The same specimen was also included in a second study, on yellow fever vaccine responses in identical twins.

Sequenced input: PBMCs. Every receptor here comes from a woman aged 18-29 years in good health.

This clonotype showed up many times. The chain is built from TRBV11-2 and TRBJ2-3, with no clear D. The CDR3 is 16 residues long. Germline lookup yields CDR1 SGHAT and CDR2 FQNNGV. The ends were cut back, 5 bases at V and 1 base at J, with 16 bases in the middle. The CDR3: CASSSRHVGGTDTQYF. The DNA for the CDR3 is TGTGCCAGCAGCAGCCGTCATGTTGGAGGCACAGATACGCAGTATTTT.

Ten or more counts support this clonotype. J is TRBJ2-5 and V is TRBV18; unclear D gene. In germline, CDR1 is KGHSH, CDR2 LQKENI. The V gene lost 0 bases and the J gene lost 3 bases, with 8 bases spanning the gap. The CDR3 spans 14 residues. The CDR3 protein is CASSPPEGKETQYF. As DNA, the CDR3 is TGTGCCAGCTCACCACCCGAAGGGAAAGAGACCCAGTACTTC. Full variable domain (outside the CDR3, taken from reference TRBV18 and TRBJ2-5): NAGVMQNPRHLVRRRGQEARLRCSPMKGHSHVYWYRQLPEEGLKFMVYLQKENIIDESGMPKERFSAEFPKEGPSILRIQQVVRGDSAAYFCASSPPEGKETQYFGPGTRLLVL.

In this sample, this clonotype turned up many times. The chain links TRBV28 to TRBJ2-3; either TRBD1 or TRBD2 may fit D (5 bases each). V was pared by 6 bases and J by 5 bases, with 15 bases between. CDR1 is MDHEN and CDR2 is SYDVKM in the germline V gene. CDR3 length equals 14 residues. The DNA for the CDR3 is TGTGCCAGCAGCCTGCCGGGGCAGTTAGATACGCAGTATTTT. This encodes CASSLPGQLDTQYF. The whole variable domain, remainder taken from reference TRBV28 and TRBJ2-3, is DVKVTQSSRYLVKRTGEKVFLECVQDMDHENMFWYRQDPGLGLRLIYFSYDVKMKEKGDIPEGYSVSREKKERFSLILESASTNQTSMYLCASSLPGQLDTQYFGPGTRLTVL.

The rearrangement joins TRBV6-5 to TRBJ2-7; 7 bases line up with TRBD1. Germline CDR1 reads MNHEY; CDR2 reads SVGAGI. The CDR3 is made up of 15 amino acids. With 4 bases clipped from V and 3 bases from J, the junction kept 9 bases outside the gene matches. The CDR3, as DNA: TGTGCCAGCAGTTTGACAGGGTTGGTCGTCTACGAGCAGTACTTC. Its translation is CASSLTGLVVYEQYF.

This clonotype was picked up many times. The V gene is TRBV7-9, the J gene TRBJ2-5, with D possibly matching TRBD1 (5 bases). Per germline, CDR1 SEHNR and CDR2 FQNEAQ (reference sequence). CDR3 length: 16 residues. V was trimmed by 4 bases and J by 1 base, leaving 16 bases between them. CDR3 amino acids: CASSSVGPNLQETQYF. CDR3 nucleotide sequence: TGTGCCAGCAGCTCGGTGGGGCCCAACCTCCAAGAGACCCAGTACTTC.

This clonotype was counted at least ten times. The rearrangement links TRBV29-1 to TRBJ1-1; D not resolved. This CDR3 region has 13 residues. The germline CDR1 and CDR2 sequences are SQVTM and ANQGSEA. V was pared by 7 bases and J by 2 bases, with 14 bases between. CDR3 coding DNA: TGCAGCGCCCTTATCGACAAAAACACTGAAGCTTTCTTT. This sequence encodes CSALIDKNTEAFF. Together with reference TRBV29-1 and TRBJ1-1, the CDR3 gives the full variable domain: SAVISQKPSRDICQRGTSLTIQCQVDSQVTMMFWYRQQPGQSLTLIATANQGSEATYESGFVIDKFPISRPNLTFSTLTVSNMSPEDSSIYLCSALIDKNTEAFFGQGTRLTVV.

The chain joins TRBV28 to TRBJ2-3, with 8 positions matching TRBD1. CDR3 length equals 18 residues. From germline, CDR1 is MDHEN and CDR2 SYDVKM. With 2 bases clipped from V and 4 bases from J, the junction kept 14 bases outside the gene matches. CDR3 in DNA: TGTGCCAGCAGTTTAAGGCCAGGGGGCCGCGAAGACGCAGATACGCAGTATTTT. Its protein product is CASSLRPGGREDADTQYF.

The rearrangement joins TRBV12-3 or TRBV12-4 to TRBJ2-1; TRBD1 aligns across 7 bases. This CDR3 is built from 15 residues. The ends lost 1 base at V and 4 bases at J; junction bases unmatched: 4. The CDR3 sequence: CASSLEQGPYNEQFF. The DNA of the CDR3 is TGTGCCAGCAGTTTAGAACAGGGGCCTTACAATGAGCAGTTCTTC.

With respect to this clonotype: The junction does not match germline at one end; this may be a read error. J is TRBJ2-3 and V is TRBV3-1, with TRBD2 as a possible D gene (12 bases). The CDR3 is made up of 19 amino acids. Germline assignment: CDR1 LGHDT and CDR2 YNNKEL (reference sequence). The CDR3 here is CACRTGGLILAGGIHTQYF. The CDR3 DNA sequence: TGTGCCTGCAGGACAGGGGGCCTGATACTAGCGGGGGGAATCCATACGCAGTATTTT.

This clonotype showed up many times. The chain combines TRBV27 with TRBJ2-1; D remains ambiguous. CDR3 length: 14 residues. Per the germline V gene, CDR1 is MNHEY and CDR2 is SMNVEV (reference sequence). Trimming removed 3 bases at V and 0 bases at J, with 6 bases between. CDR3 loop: CASSFLSSYNEQFF. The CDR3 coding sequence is TGTGCCAGCAGTTTCCTGAGCTCCTACAATGAGCAGTTCTTC.

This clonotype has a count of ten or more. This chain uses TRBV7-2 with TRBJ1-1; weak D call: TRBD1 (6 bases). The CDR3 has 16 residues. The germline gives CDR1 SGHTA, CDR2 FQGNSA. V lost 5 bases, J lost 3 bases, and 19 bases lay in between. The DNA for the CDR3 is TGTGCCAGCAGCCAATACAGGGTAGAACTGGACACTGAAGCTTTCTTT. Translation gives CASSQYRVELDTEAFF.

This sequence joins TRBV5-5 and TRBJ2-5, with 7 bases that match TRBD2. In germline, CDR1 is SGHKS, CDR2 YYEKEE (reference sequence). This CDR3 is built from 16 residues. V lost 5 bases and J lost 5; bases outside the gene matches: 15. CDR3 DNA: TGTGCCAGCAGGGGGGGGATCGGGACCGTTGGGGAGACCCAGTACTTC. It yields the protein CASRGGIGTVGETQYF. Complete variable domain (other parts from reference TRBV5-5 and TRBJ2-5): DAGVTQSPTHLIKTRGQQVTLRCSPISGHKSVSWYQQVLGQGPQFIFQYYEKEERGRGNFPDRFSARQFPNYSSELNVNALLLGDSALYLCASRGGIGTVGETQYFGPGTRLLVL.

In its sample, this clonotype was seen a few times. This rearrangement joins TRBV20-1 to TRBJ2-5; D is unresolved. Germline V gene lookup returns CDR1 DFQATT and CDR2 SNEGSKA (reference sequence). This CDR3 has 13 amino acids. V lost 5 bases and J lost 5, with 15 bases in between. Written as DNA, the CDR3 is TGCAGTGCTCTCCAAACGCCCGGGGAGACCCAGTACTTC. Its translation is CSALQTPGETQYF.

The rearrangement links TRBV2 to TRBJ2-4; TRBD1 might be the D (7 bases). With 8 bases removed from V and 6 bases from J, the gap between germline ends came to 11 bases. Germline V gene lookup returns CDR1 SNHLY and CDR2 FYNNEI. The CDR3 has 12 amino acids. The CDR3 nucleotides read TGTGCCAGCTTGCGGGACAGAAACATTCAGTACTTC. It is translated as CASLRDRNIQYF.

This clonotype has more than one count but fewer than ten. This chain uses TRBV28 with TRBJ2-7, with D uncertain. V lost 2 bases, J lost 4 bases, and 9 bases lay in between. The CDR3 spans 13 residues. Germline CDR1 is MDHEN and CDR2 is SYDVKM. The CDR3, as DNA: TGTGCCAGCAGTTTAAGGTCCGTGTACGAGCAGTACTTC. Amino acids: CASSLRSVYEQYF. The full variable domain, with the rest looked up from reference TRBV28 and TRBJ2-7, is DVKVTQSSRYLVKRTGEKVFLECVQDMDHENMFWYRQDPGLGLRLIYFSYDVKMKEKGDIPEGYSVSREKKERFSLILESASTNQTSMYLCASSLRSVYEQYFGPGTRLTVT.

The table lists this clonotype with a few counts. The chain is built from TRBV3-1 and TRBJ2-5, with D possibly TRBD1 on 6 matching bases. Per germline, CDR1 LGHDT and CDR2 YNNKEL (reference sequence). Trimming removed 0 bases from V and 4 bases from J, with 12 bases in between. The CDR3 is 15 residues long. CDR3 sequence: CASSQERGGLETQYF. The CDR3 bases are TGTGCCAGCAGCCAAGAGCGTGGGGGCCTAGAGACCCAGTACTTC.